A selection of T cell receptor beta chains follows, all from one sample in a study of cytomegalovirus exposure and HLA in healthy donors. Assay: immunoSEQ multiplex PCR; the TCRdb copy retains only in-frame clones and omits some. The data show 150,000 or so clones, under 85% seen once. Sequenced input: PBMCs. The receptors were sampled from a young man in good health and CMV-seronegative. CDR3s include the opening cysteine and the closing phenylalanine or tryptophan. A D gene is named only where the DNA matches it firmly. The listing skips clone size in some rows; elsewhere it reads once, few, many or a size class.

J gene,D gene,V gene,clone size,CDR3 DNA,CDR3 protein
TRBJ2-1,.,TRBV5-1,.,TGCGCCAGCAGCTTGGTAGGGGACAAAGACAATGAGCAGTTCTTC,CASSLVGDKDNEQFF
TRBJ2-5,TRBD1,TRBV5-6,few,TGTGCCAGCAGCTTGGTCGACAGGGGACCCCAAGAGACCCAGTACTTC,CASSLVDRGPQETQYF
TRBJ2-1,TRBD1,TRBV27,.,TGTGCCAGCAGTCTGGACAGGTATGAGCAGTTCTTC,CASSLDRYEQFF
TRBJ2-5,.,TRBV6-5,.,TGTGCCAGCAGTCGCCGGGTGTCCCTTAAAGAGACCCAGTACTTC,CASSRRVSLKETQYF
TRBJ2-5,TRBD2,TRBV5-1,.,TGCGCCAGCAGTCTTTCACTAGCGGGGGGCCTACAAGAGACCCAGTACTTC,CASSLSLAGGLQETQYF
TRBJ2-5,.,TRBV10-3,once,TGTGCCATCAGTGAGCCCGAGGGCGGAGAAGAGACCCAGTACTTC,CAISEPEGGEETQYF
TRBJ1-4,.,TRBV5-1,few,TGCGCCAGCAGCTTGAGGGGCAATAATGAAAAACTGTTTTTT,CASSLRGNNEKLFF
TRBJ1-2,TRBD1,TRBV5-4,.,TGTGCCAGCAGCCCGGGACAGGGGAATGGCTACACCTTC,CASSPGQGNGYTF
TRBJ1-4,.,TRBV19,few,TGTGCCAGTAGTATTCCCTTTCAGGCGGGTATGCTACAGCAGGAAAAACTGTTTTTT,CASSIPFQAGMLQQEKLFF
TRBJ1-5,.,TRBV29-1,few,TGCAGCGTTGAAGACCCGGACAGTGGGAAGCCCCAGCATTTT,CSVEDPDSGKPQHF
TRBJ1-2,TRBD1,TRBV7-8,few,TGTGCCAGCAGCTTGTGGGAGGAGGGGGCTGGGGGCTACACCTTC,CASSLWEEGAGGYTF
TRBJ1-6,.,TRBV7-6,.,TGTGCCAGCAGCTTGACTCCAGGGGCTGTTTATAATTCACCCCTCCACTTT,CASSLTPGAVYNSPLHF
TRBJ1-1,.,TRBV4-3,.,TGCGCCAGCAGCCCAGCCAGGGTTATGAACACTGAAGCTTTCTTT,CASSPARVMNTEAFF
TRBJ2-5,.,TRBV5-1,.,TGCGCCAGCAGACAAAACCAAGAGACCCAGTACTTC,CASRQNQETQYF
TRBJ2-4,TRBD2,TRBV13,.,TGTGCCAGCAGCCTCGGGGGGGTCGGCAGTCAGTACTTC,CASSLGGVGSQYF
TRBJ1-1,.,TRBV27,.,TGTGCCAGCAGTATTCAGGGCACTGAAGCTTTCTTT,CASSIQGTEAFF
TRBJ2-3,.,TRBV9,.,TGTGCCAGCAGCGTAGTCTTATTCGGACAGTCTACGCAGTATTTT,CASSVVLFGQSTQYF
TRBJ1-2,.,TRBV7-8,.,TGTGCCAGCAGTTTCACTATCGGGGGGGCAGATAACTATGGCTACACCTTC,CASSFTIGGADNYGYTF
TRBJ1-1,TRBD1,TRBV9,few,TGTGCCAGCAGCCCCACAGGGGGCCAAACTGAAGCTTTCTTT,CASSPTGGQTEAFF
TRBJ1-1,TRBD1,TRBV27,few,TGTGCCAGCAGTCCACAGGGGACTGAAGCTTTCTTT,CASSPQGTEAFF
TRBJ1-3,.,TRBV14,.,TGTGCCAGCGGGGCAAGGCTTCCCACCATATATTTT,CASGARLPTIYF
TRBJ1-1,.,TRBV29-1,.,TGCAGCGCCGAGGGAGGGCGGACTGAAGCTTTCTTT,CSAEGGRTEAFF
TRBJ1-2,TRBD1,TRBV18,.,TGTGCCAGCTCACAGGGACAGCTTACCGGTATGAACGGCTACACCTTC,CASSQGQLTGMNGYTF
TRBJ2-2,.,TRBV5-1,.,TGCGCCAGCAGCTTGGGTGGGCAGACGTCCCTCGAGCTGTTTTTT,CASSLGGQTSLELFF
TRBJ2-7,TRBD2,TRBV5-1,.,TGCGCCAGCAGCATTGGACTAGCGGGGGCCTCCGAGCAGTACTTC,CASSIGLAGASEQYF
TRBJ1-1,TRBD1,TRBV7-9,many,TGTGCCAGCAGCCTACAGGGGGCCACTGAAGCTTTCTTT,CASSLQGATEAFF
TRBJ2-2,TRBD1,TRBV4-2,few,TGTGCCAGCAGCTTCGGACAGGGGGCAACCGGGGAGCTGTTTTTT,CASSFGQGATGELFF
TRBJ1-5,.,TRBV19,once,TGTGCCAGTAGTATAGCAGGTAACAGCAATCGGCCCCAGCATTTT,CASSIAGNSNRPQHF
TRBJ2-1,.,TRBV7-2,once,TGTGCCAGCAGCTCTCAGGGGAGCTCCTACAATGAGCAGTTCTTC,CASSSQGSSYNEQFF
TRBJ1-2,TRBD1,TRBV5-1,.,TGCGCCAGCAGCTTGGACAGGGGGCGCCGTAACTATGGCTACACCTTC,CASSLDRGRRNYGYTF
TRBJ1-1,.,TRBV6-6,.,TGTGCCAGCAGTTTACAGGGCCCTAGCACTGAAGCTTTCTTT,CASSLQGPSTEAFF
TRBJ2-2,.,TRBV10-3,.,TGTGCCATCAATGCGGAGGGGAACACCGGGGAGCTGTTTTTT,CAINAEGNTGELFF
TRBJ1-6,.,TRBV19,few,TGTGCCAGTAGTATCCGACCGGGACACAATTCACCCCTCCACTTT,CASSIRPGHNSPLHF
TRBJ2-3,TRBD2,TRBV5-1,.,TGCGCCAGCATCGCGGGACTAGCGCCCAAAAGCACAGATACGCAGTATTTT,CASIAGLAPKSTDTQYF
TRBJ1-1,.,TRBV19,.,TGTGCCAGTAGTATGTTGCGGACAGCGAACACTGAAGCTTTCTTT,CASSMLRTANTEAFF
TRBJ1-5,TRBD1,TRBV15,.,TGTGCCACCAGCAGAGTGACGGGGACAGGGTATCAGCCCCAGCATTTT,CATSRVTGTGYQPQHF
TRBJ2-5,.,TRBV4-2,.,TGTGCCAGCAGCCAACGTGCTCACGTGGAGCTGATGTACCAAGAGACCCAGTACTTC,CASSQRAHVELMYQETQYF
TRBJ2-3,.,TRBV14,.,TGTGCCAGCAGCCCAACCCTGGGGGGGCGAGATACGCAGTATTTT,CASSPTLGGRDTQYF
TRBJ2-1,TRBD2,TRBV5-1,.,TGCGCCAGCAGCTTGGATGGGTTGGGGGGGGCCTACAATGAGCAGTTCTTC,CASSLDGLGGAYNEQFF
TRBJ2-1,TRBD2,TRBV7-8,few,TGTGCCAGCAGCTCTAGCGGGGGGGCGCACAATGAGCAGTTCTTC,CASSSSGGAHNEQFF
TRBJ2-1,TRBD2,TRBV2,few,TGTGCCAGCAGTGATGTTGGGACTAGAGGCGGCAGTCAAGTCTTC,CASSDVGTRGGSQVF